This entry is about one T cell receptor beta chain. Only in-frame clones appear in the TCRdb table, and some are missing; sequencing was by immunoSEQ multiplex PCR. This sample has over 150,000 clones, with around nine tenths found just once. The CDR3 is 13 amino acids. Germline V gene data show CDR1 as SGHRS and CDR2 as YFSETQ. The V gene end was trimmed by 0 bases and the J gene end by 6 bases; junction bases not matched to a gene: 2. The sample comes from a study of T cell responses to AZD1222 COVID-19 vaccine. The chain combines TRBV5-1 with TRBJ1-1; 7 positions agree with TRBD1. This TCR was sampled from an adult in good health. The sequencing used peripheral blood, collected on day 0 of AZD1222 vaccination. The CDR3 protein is CASSLGGTAEAFF. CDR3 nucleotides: TGCGCCAGCAGCTTGGGGGGGACAGCTGAAGCTTTCTTT.